This entry lists 18 T cell receptor beta chains sequenced from one sample in a study of T cell changes during pregnancy in multiple sclerosis. Clones were read by immunoSEQ multiplex PCR, and TCRdb kept only the in-frame ones, dropping some. The sample includes some 61,000 clones, roughly nine tenths of them seen just once. This sample comprised peripheral blood, obtained in the second trimester of pregnancy. These receptors were collected from a female donor with multiple sclerosis, enrolled in a pregnancy study.

This clone has only one observation. V and J are TRBV28 and TRBJ2-7; 11 bases fit TRBD1. CDR3 length equals 14 residues. Per the germline V gene, CDR1 is MDHEN and CDR2 is SYDVKM. The V and J ends lost 7 bases and 3 bases, in that order; junction bases with no gene match: 5. DNA for the CDR3: TGTGCCAGCACTCGGGACAGGGGGTTCTACGAGCAGTACTTC. Translating it yields CASTRDRGFYEQYF.

For the CDR3, the DNA is TGTGCCAGCTCACCCCCCGGGACAGGGGGACTAGCGGGGTCCTACGAGCAGTACTTC. As protein: CASSPPGTGGLAGSYEQYF. The chain employs TRBV18 and TRBJ2-7; 13 bases map to TRBD2. V trimming: 3 bases; J trimming: 1 base; junction bases outside the gene matches: 12. In germline, CDR1 is KGHSH, CDR2 LQKENI. CDR3 length equals 19 residues. Full variable domain (rest looked up from reference TRBV18 and TRBJ2-7): NAGVMQNPRHLVRRRGQEARLRCSPMKGHSHVYWYRQLPEEGLKFMVYLQKENIIDESGMPKERFSAEFPKEGPSILRIQQVVRGDSAAYFCASSPPGTGGLAGSYEQYFGPGTRLTVT.

The V call is TRBV2, the J call TRBJ2-7; 8 nucleotides match TRBD2. Trimming took 4 bases from V and 6 from J; bases not matched to a gene: 8. The CDR3 covers 14 residues. Germline V gene data show CDR1 as SNHLY and CDR2 as FYNNEI. CDR3 sequence (DNA): TGTGCCAGCAGTGGGGGGAATCGGGGGGGCGAGCAGTACTTC. Its protein product is CASSGGNRGGEQYF.

CDR3 sequence (DNA): TGTGCCAGCAGCTTGGGGGCCGGGCCCTATGGCTACACCTTC. Residues: CASSLGAGPYGYTF. This chain connects TRBV7-2 to TRBJ1-2, with D perhaps TRBD1 (6 bases). The V gene's germline CDR1 is SGHTA and CDR2 FQGNSA. The ends were cut back, 3 bases at V and 4 bases at J, with 12 bases in the middle. The CDR3 sequence is 14 residues long.

The CDR3 spells CASSRSGGSGNTIYF. The CDR3 nucleotides are TGTGCCAGCAGCAGGTCCGGGGGTTCTGGAAACACCATATATTTT. This chain uses TRBV7-8 with TRBJ1-3, with D possibly TRBD1 on 5 matching bases. The germline V gene has CDR1 SGHVS and CDR2 FQNEAQ. The CDR3 is 15 residues long. The V gene lost 5 bases and the J gene lost 1 base, with 12 bases spanning the gap.

The rearrangement uses TRBV5-1 and TRBJ2-1, with 9 bases fitting TRBD2. The CDR3 has 15 residues. The germline V gene encodes CDR1 SGHRS and CDR2 YFSETQ. Losses at the gene ends were 1 base for V and 6 bases for J; bases not matched to a gene: 5. This CDR3 is CASSLLGSGGNEQFF. CDR3 nucleotides: TGCGCCAGCAGCTTGCTTGGTAGCGGGGGCAATGAGCAGTTCTTC.

This chain links TRBV2 with TRBJ1-1, with 7 bases aligning to TRBD1. V was pared by 6 bases and J by 1 base, with 11 bases of the junction left unmatched. Germline V gives CDR1 SNHLY, CDR2 FYNNEI. The CDR3 runs 16 residues. CDR3 sequence reads: CASRLGDRGRNTEAFF. CDR3 coding DNA: TGTGCCAGCAGACTGGGGGACAGAGGTAGGAACACTGAAGCTTTCTTT.

This chain connects TRBV9 to TRBJ2-5; a weak D match, TRBD2 (5 bases). CDR1 and CDR2 (germline): SGDLS, YYNGEE. Trimming took off 4 bases at V and 5 bases at J, with 9 bases between the two ends. The CDR3 is made up of 12 amino acids. This chain's CDR3 is CASSHSGETQYF. CDR3 bases: TGTGCCAGCAGCCACTCGGGGGAGACCCAGTACTTC.

The chain links TRBV5-5 to TRBJ1-3; maybe TRBD1 (6 bases). V lost 5 bases and J 4 bases, leaving 16 bases between the germline ends. In germline, CDR1 is SGHKS, CDR2 YYEKEE (reference sequence). The CDR3 length is 15 residues. The CDR3 protein is CASSLGGPGGNTIYF. The CDR3 DNA reads TGTGCCAGCAGTCTGGGGGGGCCAGGAGGAAACACCATATATTTT.

This chain uses TRBV9 with TRBJ2-3, with D uncertain. The V end was cut by 0 bases, the J end by 6 bases, with 17 bases between. Looked up from germline, CDR1 is SGDLS and CDR2 is YYNGEE. This CDR3 region has 16 residues. The CDR3 DNA sequence: TGTGCCAGCAGCGTAGCAGGCCCATCGCTGGTGGATACGCAGTATTTT. This gives the protein CASSVAGPSLVDTQYF.

V gene TRBV11-3 combines with J gene TRBJ2-5; D might be TRBD1 (6 bases). This CDR3 is 16 amino acids long. V was pared by 5 bases and J by 3 bases, with 19 bases between. Per germline, CDR1 SGHNT and CDR2 YENEEA. CDR3 in amino acids: CASSPGPRQAKETQYF. In DNA form, the CDR3 reads TGTGCCAGCAGCCCAGGACCTAGACAGGCCAAAGAGACCCAGTACTTC. Full variable domain (missing parts from reference TRBV11-3 and TRBJ2-5): EAGVVQSPRYKIIEKKQPVAFWCNPISGHNTLYWYLQNLGQGPELLIRYENEEAVDDSQLPKDRFSAERLKGVDSTLKIQPAELGDSAVYLCASSPGPRQAKETQYFGPGTRLLVL.

This chain uses TRBV15 with TRBJ1-2; 7 bases line up with TRBD1. Trimming cost V 5 bases and J 4 bases; bases outside gene matches: 10. This CDR3 spans 15 amino acids. Germline CDR1 LNHNV, CDR2 YYDKDF (reference sequence). CDR3 residues: CATSGSGRTGYGYTF. CDR3 in DNA: TGTGCCACCAGCGGATCCGGGCGGACAGGCTATGGCTACACCTTC. The full variable domain, with the rest looked up from reference TRBV15 and TRBJ1-2, is DAMVIQNPRYQVTQFGKPVTLSCSQTLNHNVMYWYQQKSSQAPKLLFHYYDKDFNNEADTPDNFQSRRPNTSFCFLDIRSPGLGDTAMYLCATSGSGRTGYGYTFGSGTRLTVV.

This clone qualifies as medium-sized. The rearrangement joins TRBV6-4 to TRBJ1-2; the match to TRBD1 covers 8 bases. After removal of 6 bases from V and 9 bases from J, the junction contained 12 bases not matched to a gene. CDR3 length equals 14 residues. The germline CDR1 and CDR2 sequences are MRHNA and SNTAGT. The CDR3 DNA is TGTGCCAGCAGCCCGACCGGGACAGGTGGTAGCTACACCTTC. Translation gives CASSPTGTGGSYTF.

This chain joins TRBV27 and TRBJ2-7, with TRBD1 matching 7 bases. The length of the CDR3 is 15 residues. Per germline, CDR1 MNHEY and CDR2 SMNVEV (reference sequence). V dropped 2 bases and J dropped 4; count of bases not matched to a gene: 8. The CDR3 region has the DNA TGTGCCAGCAGTTTAGAACAGGGGAGTCAATACGAGCAGTACTTC. Translation gives CASSLEQGSQYEQYF.

This sequence joins TRBV10-3 and TRBJ2-7; 7 nucleotides agree with TRBD2. The CDR3 totals 12 residues. The V and J ends lost 2 bases and 5 bases, in that order; junction bases with no gene match: 0. In germline, CDR1 is ENHRY, CDR2 SYGVKD. CDR3 amino acids: CAISEGGDEQYF. CDR3 DNA sequence: TGTGCCATCAGTGAGGGGGGGGACGAGCAGTACTTC.

The chain joins TRBV7-2 to TRBJ2-6, with D maybe TRBD1 (6 bases). V was cut by 3 bases and J by 2 bases, with 11 bases left in between. Germline V lookup: CDR1 SGHTA, CDR2 FQGNSA. The CDR3 is made up of 16 amino acids. CDR3 DNA sequence: TGTGCCAGCAGCTTGGACAGTAACCCTGGGGCCAACGTCCTGACTTTC. This codes for CASSLDSNPGANVLTF. The full variable domain, in which reference TRBV7-2 and TRBJ2-6 provide the parts outside the CDR3, is GAGVSQSPSNKVTEKGKDVELRCDPISGHTALYWYRQSLGQGLEFLIYFQGNSAPDKSGLPSDRFSAERTGGSVSTLTIQRTQQEDSAVYLCASSLDSNPGANVLTFGAGSRLTVL.

This clone has a handful of counts. V gene TRBV19 combines with J gene TRBJ1-2; possible D gene TRBD1, 5 bases. The CDR3 covers 16 residues. Trimming took 0 bases from V and 4 from J, leaving 15 bases between them. Germline CDR1 and CDR2: LNHDA and SQIVND (reference sequence). In DNA form, the CDR3 reads TGTGCCAGTAGTATAGATGGGGCAGGACCCTTCTATGGCTACACCTTC. Its protein is CASSIDGAGPFYGYTF.

This clone was detected only once. This chain joins TRBV7-2 and TRBJ1-5; D is unclear. The CDR3 is 15 residues long. V dropped 5 bases and J dropped 7 bases, with 18 bases sitting between them. Looked up from germline, CDR1 is SGHTA and CDR2 is FQGNSA. CDR3 sequence (DNA): TGTGCCAGCAGCCTGGAGGGCGCAGCGGGGCAGCCCCAGCATTTT. As protein: CASSLEGAAGQPQHF.